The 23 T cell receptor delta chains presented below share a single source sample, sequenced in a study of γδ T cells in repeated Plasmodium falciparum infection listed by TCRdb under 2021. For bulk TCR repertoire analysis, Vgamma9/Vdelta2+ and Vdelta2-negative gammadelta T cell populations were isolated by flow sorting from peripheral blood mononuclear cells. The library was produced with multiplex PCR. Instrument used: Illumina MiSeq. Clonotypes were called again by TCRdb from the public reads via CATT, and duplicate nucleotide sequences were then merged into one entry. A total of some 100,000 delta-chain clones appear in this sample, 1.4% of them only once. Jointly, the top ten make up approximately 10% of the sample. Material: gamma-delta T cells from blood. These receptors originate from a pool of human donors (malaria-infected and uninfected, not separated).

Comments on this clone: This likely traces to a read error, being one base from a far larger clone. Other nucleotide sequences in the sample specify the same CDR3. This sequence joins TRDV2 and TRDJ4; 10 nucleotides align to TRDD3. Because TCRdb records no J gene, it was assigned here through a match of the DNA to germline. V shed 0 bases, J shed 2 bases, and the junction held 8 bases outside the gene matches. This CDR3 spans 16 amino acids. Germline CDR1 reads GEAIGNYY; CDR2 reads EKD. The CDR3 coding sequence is TGTGCCTGTGACACCGTGGCCGGGGGATACGCTAGACCCCTGATCTTT. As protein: CACDTVAGGYARPLIF.

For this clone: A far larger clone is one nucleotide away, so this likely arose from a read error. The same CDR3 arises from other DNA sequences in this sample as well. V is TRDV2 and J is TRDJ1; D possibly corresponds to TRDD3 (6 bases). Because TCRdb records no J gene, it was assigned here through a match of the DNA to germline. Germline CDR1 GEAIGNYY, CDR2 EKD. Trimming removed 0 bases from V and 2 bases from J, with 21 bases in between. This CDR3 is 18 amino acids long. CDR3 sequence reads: CACDTLSPRDTGTDKLIF. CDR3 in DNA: TGTGCCTGTGACACCCTTTCTCCAAGAGATACGGGTACCGATAAACTCATCTTT.

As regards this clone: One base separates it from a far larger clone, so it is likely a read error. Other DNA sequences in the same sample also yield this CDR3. CDR3 in DNA: TGTGCCTGTGAACACCTCACTGGGGGAGACACCGATAAACTCATCTTT. Protein: CACEHLTGGDTDKLIF. The chain has TRDV2 and TRDJ1; 9 nucleotides agree with TRDD3. TCRdb carries no J gene annotation; the J gene was assigned here by matching the DNA with germline. The J segment lost 0 bases and the V segment lost 4 bases, leaving 8 bases of the junction unmatched. Looked up from germline, CDR1 is GEAIGNYY and CDR2 is EKD. The CDR3 sequence is 16 residues long.

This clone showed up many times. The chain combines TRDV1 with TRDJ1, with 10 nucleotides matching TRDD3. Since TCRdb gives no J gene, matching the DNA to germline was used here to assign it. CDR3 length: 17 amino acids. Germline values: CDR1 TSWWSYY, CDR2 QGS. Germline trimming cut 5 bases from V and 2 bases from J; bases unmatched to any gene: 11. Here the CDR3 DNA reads TGTGCTCTTGGGTCCCGCGCGAGGGGGATACGTACCGATAAACTCATCTTT. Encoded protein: CALGSRARGIRTDKLIF.

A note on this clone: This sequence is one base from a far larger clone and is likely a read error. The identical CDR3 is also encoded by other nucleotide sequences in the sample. The CDR3 protein is CACDTGPTRTGPPGTDKLIF. DNA of the CDR3: TGTGCCTGTGACACCGGCCCTACACGCACTGGGCCCCCCGGGACCGATAAACTCATCTTT. J is TRDJ1 and V is TRDV2; D perhaps matches TRDD3 (6 bases). Trimming pared 0 bases from V and 2 bases from J, leaving 27 bases between. The CDR3 loop spans 20 amino acids. The germline V gene encodes CDR1 GEAIGNYY and CDR2 EKD.

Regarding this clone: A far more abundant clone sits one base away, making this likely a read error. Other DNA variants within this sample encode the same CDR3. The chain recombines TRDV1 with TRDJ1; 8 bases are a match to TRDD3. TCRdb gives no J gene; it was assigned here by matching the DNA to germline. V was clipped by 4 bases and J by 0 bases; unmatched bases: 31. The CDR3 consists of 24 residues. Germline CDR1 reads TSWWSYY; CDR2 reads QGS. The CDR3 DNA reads TGTGCTCTTGGGGCTCGGTTGGGACCTACGAACCTCCTATACTGGGGGTACGACACCGATAAACTCATCTTT. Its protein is CALGARLGPTNLLYWGYDTDKLIF.

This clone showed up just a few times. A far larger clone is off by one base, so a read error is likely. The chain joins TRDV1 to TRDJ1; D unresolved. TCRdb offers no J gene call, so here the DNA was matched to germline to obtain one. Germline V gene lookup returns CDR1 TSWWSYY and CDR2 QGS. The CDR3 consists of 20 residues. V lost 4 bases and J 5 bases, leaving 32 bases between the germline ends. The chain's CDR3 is CALGVLFRHPRGPRADKLIF. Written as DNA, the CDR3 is TGTGCTCTTGGGGTATTATTCCGTCACCCCAGGGGTCCGAGGGCTGATAAACTCATCTTT.

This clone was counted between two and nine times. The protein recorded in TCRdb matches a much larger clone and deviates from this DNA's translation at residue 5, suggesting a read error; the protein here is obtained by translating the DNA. The CDR3 spells CALGGVYFLRSWGIRSAAAQLFF. The CDR3 nucleotides are TGTGCTCTTGGGGGGGTTTACTTCCTACGTTCCTGGGGGATAAGGTCCGCGGCAGCACAACTCTTCTTT. V and J are TRDV1 and TRDJ2; 10 bases map to TRDD3. Matching the DNA to germline supplied the J gene, which TCRdb does not give. CDR3 length: 23 residues. The J segment lost 6 bases and the V segment lost 4 bases, leaving 29 bases of the junction unmatched. Germline V gives CDR1 TSWWSYY, CDR2 QGS.

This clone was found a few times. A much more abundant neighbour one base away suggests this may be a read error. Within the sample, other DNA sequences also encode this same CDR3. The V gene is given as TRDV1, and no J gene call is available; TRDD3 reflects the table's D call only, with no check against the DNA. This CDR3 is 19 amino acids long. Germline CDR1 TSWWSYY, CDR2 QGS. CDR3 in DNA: TGTGCTCTTGGGGAACTACCGTCGTTTGCTGGGGGATACGGGGCACAGCTCTTCTTT. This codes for CALGELPSFAGGYGAQLFF.

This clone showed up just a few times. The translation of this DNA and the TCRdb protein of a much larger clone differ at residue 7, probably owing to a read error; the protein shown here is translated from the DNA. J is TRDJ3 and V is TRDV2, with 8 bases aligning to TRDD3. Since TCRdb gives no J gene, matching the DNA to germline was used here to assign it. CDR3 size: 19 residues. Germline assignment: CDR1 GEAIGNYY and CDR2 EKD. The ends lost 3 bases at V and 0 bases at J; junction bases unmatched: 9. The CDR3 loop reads CACDVLRDTSSWDTRQMFF. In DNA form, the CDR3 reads TGTGCCTGTGACGTACTGAGGGATACGAGCTCCTGGGACACCCGACAGATGTTTTTC.

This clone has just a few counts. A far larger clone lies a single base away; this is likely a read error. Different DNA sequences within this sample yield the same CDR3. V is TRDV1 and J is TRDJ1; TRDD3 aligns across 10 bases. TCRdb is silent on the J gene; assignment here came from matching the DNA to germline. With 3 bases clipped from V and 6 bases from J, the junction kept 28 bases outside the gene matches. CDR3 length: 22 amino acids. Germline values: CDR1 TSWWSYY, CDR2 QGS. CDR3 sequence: CALGEPLSLPLLYWGISYKLIF. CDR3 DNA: TGTGCTCTTGGGGAGCCCCTATCCCTTCCTCTCCTTTACTGGGGGATCTCGTATAAACTCATCTTT.

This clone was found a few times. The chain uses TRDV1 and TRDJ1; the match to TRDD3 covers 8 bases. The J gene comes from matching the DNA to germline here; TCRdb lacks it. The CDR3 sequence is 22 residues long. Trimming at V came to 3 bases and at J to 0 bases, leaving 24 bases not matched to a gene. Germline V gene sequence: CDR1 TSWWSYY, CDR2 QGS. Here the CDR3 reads CALGEPDSSAGGPPSYTDKLIF. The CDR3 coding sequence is TGTGCTCTTGGGGAGCCGGATTCTTCGGCTGGGGGACCCCCATCATACACCGATAAACTCATCTTT.

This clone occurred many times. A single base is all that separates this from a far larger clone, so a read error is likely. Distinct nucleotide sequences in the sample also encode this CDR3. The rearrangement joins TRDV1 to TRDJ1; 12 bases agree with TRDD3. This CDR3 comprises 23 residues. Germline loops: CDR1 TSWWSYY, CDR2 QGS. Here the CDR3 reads CALGARPLPNSLGDTGYTDKLIF. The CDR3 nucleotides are TGTGCCCTTGGGGCTCGGCCTCTTCCTAATAGTCTGGGGGATACGGGTTATACCGATAAACTCATCTTT.

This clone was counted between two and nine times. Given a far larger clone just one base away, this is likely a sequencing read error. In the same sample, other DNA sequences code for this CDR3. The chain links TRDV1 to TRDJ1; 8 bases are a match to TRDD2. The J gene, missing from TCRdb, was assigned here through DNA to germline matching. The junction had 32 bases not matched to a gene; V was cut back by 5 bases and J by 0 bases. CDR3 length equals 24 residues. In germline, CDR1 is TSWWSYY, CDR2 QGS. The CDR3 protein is CALGKILPTFLGGPEGCYTDKLIF. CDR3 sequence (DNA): TGTGCTCTTGGGAAAATACTTCCTACGTTCCTTGGGGGCCCTGAGGGGTGTTACACCGATAAACTCATCTTT.

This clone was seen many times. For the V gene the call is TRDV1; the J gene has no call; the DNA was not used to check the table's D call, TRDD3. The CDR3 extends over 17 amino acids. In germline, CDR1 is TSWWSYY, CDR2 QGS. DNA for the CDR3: TGTGCTCTTGGGGATCCCCTTCGATTTCCTAGACTCCCGAAACTCATCTTC. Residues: CALGDPLRFPRLPKLIF.

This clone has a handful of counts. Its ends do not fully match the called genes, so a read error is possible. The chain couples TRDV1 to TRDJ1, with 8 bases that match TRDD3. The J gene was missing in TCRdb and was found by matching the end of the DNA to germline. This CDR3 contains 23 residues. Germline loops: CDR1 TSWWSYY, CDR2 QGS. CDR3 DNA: TGTGCTCTTTGGGAACTGGCTTCCCACGAACACTGGGGGGATCCGCGGGACACCGATAAACTCATCTTT. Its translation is CALWELASHEHWGDPRDTDKLIF.

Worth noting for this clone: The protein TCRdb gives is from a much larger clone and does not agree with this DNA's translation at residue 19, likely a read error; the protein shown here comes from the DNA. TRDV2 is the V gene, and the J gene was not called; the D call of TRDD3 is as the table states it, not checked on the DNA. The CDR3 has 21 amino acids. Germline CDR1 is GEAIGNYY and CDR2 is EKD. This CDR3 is CACDTLLGDTRSEWDTRQVFF. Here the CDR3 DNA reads TGTGCCTGTGACACTTTACTGGGGGATACGCGATCGGAATGGGACACCCGACAGGTGTTTTTC.

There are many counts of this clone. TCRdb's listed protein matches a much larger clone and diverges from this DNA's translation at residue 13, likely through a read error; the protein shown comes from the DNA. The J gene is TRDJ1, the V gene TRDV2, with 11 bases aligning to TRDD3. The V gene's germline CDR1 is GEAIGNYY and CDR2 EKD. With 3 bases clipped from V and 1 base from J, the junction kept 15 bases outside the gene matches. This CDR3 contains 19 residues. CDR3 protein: CACDPMLLGDTPCTDKLIF. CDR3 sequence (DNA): TGTGCCTGTGACCCTATGCTTCTGGGGGATACCCCGTGCACCGATAAACTCATCTTT.

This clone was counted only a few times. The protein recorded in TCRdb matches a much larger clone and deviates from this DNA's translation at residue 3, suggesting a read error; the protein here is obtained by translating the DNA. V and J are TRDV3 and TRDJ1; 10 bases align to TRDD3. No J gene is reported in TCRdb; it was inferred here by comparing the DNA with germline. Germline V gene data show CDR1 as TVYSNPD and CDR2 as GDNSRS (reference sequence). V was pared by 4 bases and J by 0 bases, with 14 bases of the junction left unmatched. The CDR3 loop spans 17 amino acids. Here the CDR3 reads CASPDTGGSSYTDKLIF. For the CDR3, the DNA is TGTGCCTCTCCAGATACTGGGGGATCGTCCTACACCGATAAACTCATCTTT.

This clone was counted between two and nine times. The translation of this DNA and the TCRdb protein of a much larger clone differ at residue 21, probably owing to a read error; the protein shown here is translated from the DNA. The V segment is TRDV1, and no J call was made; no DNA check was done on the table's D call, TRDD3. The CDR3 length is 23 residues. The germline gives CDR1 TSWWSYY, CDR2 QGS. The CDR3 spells CALGEPLSVLGDPHLGYTDKPIF. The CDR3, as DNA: TGTGCTCTTGGGGAACCGCTCTCTGTACTGGGGGATCCCCACCTGGGATACACCGATAAACCCATCTTT.

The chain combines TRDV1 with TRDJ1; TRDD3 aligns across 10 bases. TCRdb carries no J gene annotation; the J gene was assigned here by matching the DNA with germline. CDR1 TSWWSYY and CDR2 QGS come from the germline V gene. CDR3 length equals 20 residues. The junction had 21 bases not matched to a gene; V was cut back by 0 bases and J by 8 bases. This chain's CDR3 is CALGELSSTGGLRGSRKLIF. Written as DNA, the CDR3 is TGTGCTCTTGGGGAACTTAGTTCGACTGGGGGATTAAGGGGGTCTCGGAAACTCATCTTT.

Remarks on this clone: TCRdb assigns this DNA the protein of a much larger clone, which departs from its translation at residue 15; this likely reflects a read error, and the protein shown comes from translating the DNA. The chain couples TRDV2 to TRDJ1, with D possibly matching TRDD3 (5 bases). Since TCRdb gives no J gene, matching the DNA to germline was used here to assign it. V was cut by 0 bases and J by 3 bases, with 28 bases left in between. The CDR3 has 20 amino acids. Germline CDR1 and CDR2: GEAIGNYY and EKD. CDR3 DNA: TGTGCCTGTGACACCGTAGGTTCCCCTGCCAATGGGGTAGGCGCCGATAAACTCATCTTT. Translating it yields CACDTVGSPANGVGADKLIF.

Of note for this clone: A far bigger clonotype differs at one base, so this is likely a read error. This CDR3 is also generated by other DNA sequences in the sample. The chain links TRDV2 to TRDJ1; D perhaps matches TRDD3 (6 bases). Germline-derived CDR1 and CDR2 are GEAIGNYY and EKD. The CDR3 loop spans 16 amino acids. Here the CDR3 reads CACDDMSPGRDRGLIF. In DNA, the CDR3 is TGTGCTTGTGACGACATGTCCCCGGGACGGGATAGGGGACTCATCTTT.